A single sample is the source of the 14 T cell receptor beta chains below, sequenced in a study of blood T cells in healthy people across ages. The authors ran a second PCR of about 7 to 11 cycles using a sample-barcoded 5' primer and a J-beta primer mix. One entry per CDR3 protein results from TCRdb running MiXCR on the 5' RACE reads. The sample records over 600,000 distinct CDR3 sequences, roughly 20% being singletons. Material: blood. The receptors stem from a man aged 65-85 years in good health.

This clonotype appeared many times. The rearrangement uses TRBV7-9 and TRBJ2-7; D perhaps matches TRBD1 (5 bases). The germline V gene encodes CDR1 SEHNR and CDR2 FQNEAQ (reference sequence). V lost 4 bases to trimming and J lost 0 bases, with 19 bases between them. The CDR3 is made up of 17 amino acids. CDR3 loop: CASSSPFDSPSSYEQYF. In DNA form, the CDR3 reads TGTGCCAGCAGCTCCCCCTTCGACAGCCCGAGCTCCTACGAGCAGTACTTC. Combining the CDR3 with reference TRBV7-9 and TRBJ2-7 gives the whole variable domain DTGVSQNPRHKITKRGQNVTFRCDPISEHNRLYWYRQTLGQGPEFLTYFQNEAQLEKSRLLSDRFSAERPKGSFSTLEIQRTEQGDSAMYLCASSSPFDSPSSYEQYFGPGTRLTVT.

This chain joins TRBV5-1 and TRBJ2-1; D is perhaps TRBD2 (5 bases). Germline V gene lookup returns CDR1 SGHRS and CDR2 YFSETQ. V gave up 0 bases and J gave up 0 bases, with 10 bases separating them. The CDR3 totals 16 residues. The CDR3 protein is CASSLGGISSYNEQFF. The DNA for the CDR3 is TGCGCCAGCAGCTTGGGAGGGATAAGCTCCTACAATGAGCAGTTCTTC.

This clonotype was seen a few times. The rearrangement uses TRBV7-2 and TRBJ1-5; a possible D gene is TRBD1 (6 bases). The V gene's germline CDR1 is SGHTA and CDR2 FQGNSA. Trimming shortened V by 3 bases and J by 0 bases, and 6 bases separated the two germline ends. CDR3 length equals 14 residues. The CDR3 loop is CASSLDSSNQPQHF. The CDR3 DNA reads TGTGCCAGCAGCTTGGACAGTAGCAATCAGCCCCAGCATTTT.

This clonotype was counted a few times. The J gene is TRBJ2-2, the V gene TRBV11-2; 8 bases are a match to TRBD1. This CDR3 has 17 amino acids. V was clipped by 6 bases and J by 7 bases; unmatched bases: 16. Germline loops: CDR1 SGHAT, CDR2 FQNNGV. This CDR3 is CASSRDRGTLFSGELFF. For the CDR3, the DNA is TGTGCCAGCAGTAGAGACAGGGGCACTCTATTTAGCGGGGAGCTGTTTTTT.

This clonotype was observed a handful of times. The CDR3 region is CASSKTRNEQYF. The CDR3 DNA reads TGTGCCAGCAGCAAAACCCGTAACGAGCAGTACTTC. The rearrangement links TRBV7-2 to TRBJ2-7; D is ambiguous. V was cut by 5 bases and J by 5 bases, with 10 bases left in between. Germline lookup yields CDR1 SGHTA and CDR2 FQGNSA. CDR3 length: 12 amino acids.

This clonotype was seen a few times. The J gene is TRBJ1-2, the V gene TRBV5-1; TRBD1 matches 9 bases. V gave up 0 bases and J gave up 7 bases; unmatched junction bases: 4. From germline, CDR1 is SGHRS and CDR2 YFSETQ. CDR3 length: 14 residues. CDR3 sequence reads: CASSLEQGASGYTF. The DNA for the CDR3 is TGCGCCAGCAGCTTGGAACAGGGGGCGAGTGGCTACACCTTC.

This clonotype was recorded many times. The chain recombines TRBV24-1 with TRBJ2-1; 12 bases align to TRBD2. Germline values: CDR1 KGHDR, CDR2 SFDVKD. The V and J ends lost 3 bases and 2 bases, in that order; junction bases with no gene match: 1. The CDR3 has 16 residues. In DNA, the CDR3 is TGTGCCACCAGTGATCGGACTAGCGGGGCCTACAATGAGCAGTTCTTC. Translated, it gives CATSDRTSGAYNEQFF.

The chain recombines TRBV24-1 with TRBJ2-5, with 10 positions matching TRBD1. This CDR3 has 19 amino acids. The V and J ends lost 2 bases and 3 bases, in that order; junction bases with no gene match: 14. Germline V lookup: CDR1 KGHDR, CDR2 SFDVKD. CDR3 nucleotide sequence: TGTGCCACCAGTGATTACTTGGGACAGGGGCCAGGCATTAAAGAGACCCAGTACTTC. Encoded protein: CATSDYLGQGPGIKETQYF.

This clonotype was seen more than once but under ten times. An end of the junction does not agree with germline; a read error may underlie this. This chain connects TRBV5-1 to TRBJ1-1; no reliable D call. The germline V gene has CDR1 SGHRS and CDR2 YFSETQ. This CDR3 comprises 15 residues. The CDR3 spells CASSREQTMNTKAFF. The CDR3 DNA reads as TGCGCCAGCAGCCGCGAACAGACCATGAACACTAAAGCTTTCTTT.

V is TRBV29-1 and J is TRBJ1-2, with a possible D match to TRBD1 (5 bases). Trimming stripped 5 bases from V and 4 bases from J, with 14 bases between. Germline V gives CDR1 SQVTM, CDR2 ANQGSEA. CDR3 length: 13 amino acids. CDR3 sequence reads: CSVRGEGPYGYTF. The CDR3 bases are TGCAGCGTTCGGGGCGAAGGTCCCTATGGCTACACCTTC.

This clonotype was recorded many times. V and J are TRBV18 and TRBJ2-7, with 7 bases lining up with TRBD1. J gave up 4 bases and V 5 bases, and 8 bases lay outside the gene matches. The germline V gene has CDR1 KGHSH and CDR2 LQKENI. The CDR3 contains 14 residues. This CDR3 reads CASSTGQARYEQYF. CDR3 coding DNA: TGTGCCAGCTCAACCGGACAGGCACGGTACGAGCAGTACTTC.

On this clonotype: One end of the junction varies from germline; a read error may be responsible. This chain connects TRBV12-3 or TRBV12-4 to TRBJ2-3, with TRBD2 matching 8 bases. The length of the CDR3 is 15 residues. The CDR3 reads CASSQGRAGENTQYF. The CDR3 DNA reads TGTGCCAGCAGCCAGGGACGAGCGGGAGAAAATACGCAATATTTT.

V usage is TRBV27 and J usage is TRBJ1-6, with TRBD1 as a possible D gene (6 bases). V gave up 2 bases and J gave up 12 bases, with 11 bases separating them. This CDR3 is 13 amino acids long. CDR1 and CDR2 from the germline V gene are MNHEY and SMNVEV (reference sequence). In nucleotides, the CDR3 is TGTGCCAGCAGTTTAGGGTCCAGGGGACCCCTCCACTTT. The encoded protein is CASSLGSRGPLHF.

The chain links TRBV28 to TRBJ1-1; D gene ambiguous. Trimming took 2 bases from V and 2 from J, leaving 9 bases between them. The CDR3 is 14 amino acids. Germline assignment: CDR1 MDHEN and CDR2 SYDVKM. Written as DNA, the CDR3 is TGTGCCAGCAGTTTAATGGGTCCCAACACTGAAGCTTTCTTT. Its protein product is CASSLMGPNTEAFF.